This T cell receptor beta chain was observed in a study of cytomegalovirus exposure and HLA in healthy donors. Whole-study findings and limits: As a later analysis showed, a missense DCLRE1C variant was linked to trimming of TCR beta V- and J-genes.

The PCR had 60 Vbeta and 13 Jbeta primers. The protocol was immunoSEQ multiplex PCR, while the TCRdb copy is restricted to in-frame clones and leaves out a portion. The sample shows approximately 50,000 clones, and 2% to 2.5% sits with its ten largest clones. Note on this clone: Its target is unknown.

The V end lost 4 bases, the J end lost 5 bases, and 12 bases lay between the germline ends. Per germline, CDR1 SGHDT and CDR2 YYEEEE. The CDR3 is 13 amino acids. The chain carries TRBV5-6 and TRBJ1-2; D may be TRBD1 (5 bases). The sequence came from a female donor in good health and CMV-seronegative. The sequencing input was PBMCs. The CDR3 coding sequence is TGTGCCAGCAGCCCCGGGGGGTCGTATGGCTACACCTTC. Translating gives CASSPGGSYGYTF.